The 32 T cell receptor beta chains given below trace back to one sample, sequenced in a study of blood T cell repertoires in COVID-19. Profiled with immunoSEQ multiplex PCR; TCRdb holds only in-frame clones, not every one. This sample yields hundreds of thousands of clones, of which more than 75% are seen a single time; approximately 2.2% belongs to the top ten. Sequencing was carried out using peripheral blood. These receptors all come from a woman aged 25-40 years who had recovered from COVID-19.

J is TRBJ1-1 and V is TRBV9; D might be TRBD1 (5 bases). The V end was cut by 0 bases, the J end by 2 bases, with 11 bases between. The germline gives CDR1 SGDLS, CDR2 YYNGEE. The CDR3 totals 15 residues. CDR3 residues: CASSVDSTGNTEAFF. DNA of the CDR3: TGTGCCAGCAGCGTAGATAGTACAGGCAACACTGAAGCTTTCTTT.

The chain joins TRBV6-2 or TRBV6-3 to TRBJ2-1, with 9 bases matching TRBD1. CDR3 length equals 17 residues. Unmatched junction bases numbered 5, after V lost 0 bases and J lost 2 bases. Germline values: CDR1 MNHEY, CDR2 SVGEGT. DNA of the CDR3: TGTGCCAGCAGTTACTCAGGGACAGGGAGTCCCTACAATGAGCAGTTCTTC. Translation: CASSYSGTGSPYNEQFF.

The chain couples TRBV5-6 to TRBJ2-1, with D possibly being TRBD1 (6 bases). From germline, CDR1 is SGHDT and CDR2 YYEEEE. The CDR3 sequence is 13 residues long. Deletions cut 1 base from V and 9 bases from J, with 11 bases between. The chain's CDR3 is CASSLFGRGEQFF. The CDR3, as DNA: TGTGCCAGCAGCTTGTTCGGCAGGGGTGAGCAGTTCTTC.

This chain joins TRBV3-1 (or the pseudogene TRBV3-2) and TRBJ1-5; no clear D gene. V was pared by 1 base and J by 6 bases, with 13 bases between. The germline V gene has CDR1 LGHDT and CDR2 YNNKEL (reference sequence). This CDR3 contains 15 residues. This CDR3 reads CASSQGQASGQPQHF. The CDR3 DNA follows: TGTGCCAGCAGCCAAGGTCAAGCGTCGGGTCAGCCCCAGCATTTT.

The rearrangement joins TRBV6-6 to TRBJ2-7; 8 bases align to TRBD2. Trimming took 3 bases from V and 0 from J; bases not matched to a gene: 4. This CDR3 has 15 amino acids. Germline lookup yields CDR1 MNHNY and CDR2 SVGAGI (reference sequence). The CDR3 is CASSYAGGVSYEQYF. The CDR3 DNA is TGTGCCAGCAGTTATGCCGGGGGGGTCTCCTACGAGCAGTACTTC.

The chain combines TRBV7-2 with TRBJ2-5, with D perhaps matching TRBD2 (5 bases). The CDR3 has 14 residues. Trimming stripped 6 bases from V and 3 bases from J, with 14 bases between. CDR1 is SGHTA, CDR2 FQGNSA, per germline. The CDR3 coding sequence is TGTGCCAGCAGATTTGACCCCGGGGAAGAGACCCAGTACTTC. Residues: CASRFDPGEETQYF.

The chain employs TRBV15 and TRBJ2-5, with 16 bases matching TRBD2. Germline values: CDR1 LNHNV, CDR2 YYDKDF (reference sequence). After removal of 0 bases from V and 4 bases from J, the junction contained 5 bases not matched to a gene. This CDR3 is 18 amino acids long. DNA of the CDR3: TGTGCCACCAGCAGAGATTTGGGACTAGCGGGAGGGGGAGAGACCCAGTACTTC. Encoded protein: CATSRDLGLAGGGETQYF.

The gene calls are TRBV19 and TRBJ2-5; 7 nucleotides align to TRBD2. CDR3 length: 12 amino acids. Germline V gene lookup returns CDR1 LNHDA and CDR2 SQIVND (reference sequence). V trimming: 5 bases; J trimming: 7 bases; junction bases outside the gene matches: 4. The CDR3 spells CASSASGGTQYF. In DNA form, the CDR3 reads TGTGCCAGTAGTGCTAGCGGTGGGACCCAGTACTTC.

This sequence joins TRBV6-5 and TRBJ2-7; D gene unclear. V was shortened by 2 bases and J by 0 bases, with 5 bases between the two germline ends. Germline V gene data show CDR1 as MNHEY and CDR2 as SVGAGI. The CDR3 is made up of 13 amino acids. The CDR3 DNA follows: TGTGCCAGCAGTTACGTCAGCTCCTACGAGCAGTACTTC. This gives the protein CASSYVSSYEQYF.

The V and J genes are TRBV28 and TRBJ2-3, with 10 bases matching TRBD1. The CDR3 is made up of 16 amino acids. J lost 4 bases, V lost 6 bases, and 10 bases had no gene match. The germline CDR1 and CDR2 sequences are MDHEN and SYDVKM. The CDR3 loop is CASSNYGTGVPDTQYF. CDR3 coding DNA: TGTGCCAGCAGCAACTACGGGACAGGGGTTCCAGATACGCAGTATTTT.

CDR3 coding DNA: TGTGCCAGCAGTGACAGGGCTAACACCGGGGAGCTGTTTTTT. Protein: CASSDRANTGELFF. The V gene is TRBV25-1, the J gene TRBJ2-2; D perhaps matches TRBD1 (5 bases). V lost 3 bases and J 2 bases, leaving 7 bases between the germline ends. Germline-derived CDR1 and CDR2 are MGHDK and SYGVNS. The CDR3 has 14 residues.

J is TRBJ1-3 and V is TRBV5-1; unclear D gene. Looked up from germline, CDR1 is SGHRS and CDR2 is YFSETQ. The CDR3 covers 17 residues. Trimming cost V 2 bases and J 0 bases, with 15 bases left between them. The CDR3 sequence: CASSFAPTESSGNTIYF. The CDR3 DNA reads TGCGCCAGCAGCTTCGCCCCGACTGAGAGCTCTGGAAACACCATATATTTT. Looking up the rest from reference TRBV5-1 and TRBJ1-3 gives the full variable domain: KAGVTQTPRYLIKTRGQQVTLSCSPISGHRSVSWYQQTPGQGLQFLFEYFSETQRNKGNFPGRFSGRQFSNSRSEMNVSTLELGDSALYLCASSFAPTESSGNTIYFGEGSWLTVV.

V usage is TRBV7-2 and J usage is TRBJ2-2, with no clear D. Germline V gene lookup returns CDR1 SGHTA and CDR2 FQGNSA. The ends were cut back, 3 bases at V and 5 bases at J, with 7 bases in the middle. The CDR3 extends over 13 amino acids. In DNA, the CDR3 is TGTGCCAGCAGCTTCCTCGTGACCGGGGAGCTGTTTTTT. As protein: CASSFLVTGELFF.

This rearrangement joins TRBV5-1 to TRBJ1-3, with D uncertain. Germline CDR1 is SGHRS and CDR2 is YFSETQ. The CDR3 loop spans 14 amino acids. Deletions cut 0 bases from V and 2 bases from J, with 6 bases between. The CDR3 DNA reads TGCGCCAGCAGCTTGGGAGGCGCTGGAAACACCATATATTTT. Its protein product is CASSLGGAGNTIYF.

The chain combines TRBV7-6 with TRBJ2-2, with a weak D call TRBD2 (6 bases). This CDR3 is 15 amino acids long. Germline values: CDR1 SGHVS, CDR2 FNYEAQ. V lost 3 bases, J lost 8 bases, and 16 bases lay in between. The DNA of the CDR3 is TGTGCCAGCAGCTTGTGGGAGGCAAGCTCGGGGGAGCTGTTTTTT. Translation: CASSLWEASSGELFF.

The chain employs TRBV6-1 and TRBJ2-7, with 10 bases aligning to TRBD1. The germline V gene has CDR1 MNHNS and CDR2 SASEGT. V dropped 4 bases and J dropped 2; count of bases not matched to a gene: 8. The CDR3 has 16 amino acids. The CDR3 protein is CASSAAGTGAPYEQYF. DNA for the CDR3: TGTGCCAGCAGTGCAGCCGGGACAGGGGCACCCTACGAGCAGTACTTC.

This chain connects TRBV19 to TRBJ1-2; TRBD1 is a possible D gene (5 bases). The V end was cut by 11 bases, the J end by 0 bases, with 19 bases between. CDR1 LNHDA and CDR2 SQIVND come from the germline V gene (reference sequence). This CDR3 region has 15 residues. Here the CDR3 DNA reads TGTGCCTGCATACCTTCGTCGGGGGCTAACTATGGCTACACCTTC. It translates to CACIPSSGANYGYTF.

The chain combines TRBV19 with TRBJ2-5; D is possibly TRBD1 (6 bases). V was pared by 8 bases and J by 2 bases, with 9 bases between. CDR1 is LNHDA and CDR2 is SQIVND in the germline V gene (reference sequence). The CDR3 runs to 12 residues. DNA for the CDR3: TGTGCCAGTGTTGACAGGCAAGAGACCCAGTACTTC. This sequence encodes CASVDRQETQYF.

The chain carries TRBV6-6 and TRBJ1-4; no reliable D call. Trimming took 6 bases from V and 6 from J, leaving 17 bases between them. CDR1 is MNHNY and CDR2 is SVGAGI in the germline V gene (reference sequence). CDR3 length: 15 amino acids. CDR3 nucleotides: TGTGCCAGCAGGGGTCATAGAGGGTCGGATGAAAAACTGTTTTTT. As protein: CASRGHRGSDEKLFF.

This sequence joins TRBV5-4 and TRBJ2-2; D gene unclear. Germline CDR1 and CDR2: SGHNT and YYREEE (reference sequence). The V end lost 3 bases, the J end lost 9 bases, and 6 bases lay between the germline ends. CDR3 length: 11 residues. CDR3 loop: CASSSQRELFF. CDR3 coding DNA: TGTGCCAGCAGCTCACAGAGGGAGCTGTTTTTT. Looking up the rest from reference TRBV5-4 and TRBJ2-2 gives the full variable domain: ETGVTQSPTHLIKTRGQQVTLRCSSQSGHNTVSWYQQALGQGPQFIFQYYREEENGRGNFPPRFSGLQFPNYSSELNVNALELDDSALYLCASSSQRELFFGEGSRLTVL.

The V call is TRBV4-1, the J call TRBJ2-1; D uncertain. CDR1 and CDR2 from the germline V gene are MGHRA and YSYEKL. This CDR3 spans 11 amino acids. V was cut by 0 bases and J by 8 bases, with 2 bases left in between. The chain's CDR3 is CASSQDDEQFF. CDR3 nucleotides: TGCGCCAGCAGCCAAGACGATGAGCAGTTCTTC.

CDR3 region: CASSLATTVQETQYF. The CDR3 region has the DNA TGTGCCAGCAGCTTAGCGACGACAGTGCAAGAGACCCAGTACTTC. The V and J genes are TRBV7-2 and TRBJ2-5; D possibly corresponds to TRBD1 (5 bases). CDR1 SGHTA and CDR2 FQGNSA come from the germline V gene. Trimming stripped 0 bases from V and 2 bases from J, with 10 bases between. This CDR3 has 15 residues.

CDR3 region: CASSPNTGDSSEQYF. The DNA for the CDR3 is TGTGCCAGTAGTCCTAACACAGGGGACTCAAGCGAGCAGTACTTC. The chain joins TRBV19 to TRBJ2-7; weak D call: TRBD1 (7 bases). Looked up from germline, CDR1 is LNHDA and CDR2 is SQIVND (reference sequence). Trimming stripped 5 bases from V and 6 bases from J, with 20 bases between. The CDR3 covers 15 residues.

The chain links TRBV9 to TRBJ1-3; 9 bases match TRBD1. V lost 6 bases, J lost 4 bases, and 8 bases stayed unmatched. The CDR3 contains 15 residues. Germline CDR1 is SGDLS and CDR2 is YYNGEE. CDR3 in amino acids: CASTEGDREGNTIYF. In DNA, the CDR3 is TGTGCCAGCACCGAAGGGGACAGGGAGGGAAACACCATATATTTT.

The chain has TRBV6-5 and TRBJ2-7; TRBD2 might be the D (5 bases). V shed 4 bases and J shed 4 bases, with 17 bases lying between them. The CDR3 is 15 residues long. Germline V lookup: CDR1 MNHEY, CDR2 SVGAGI. In nucleotides, the CDR3 is TGTGCCAGCAGTTCTTTGGGGTCTTTAGCGTACGAGCAGTACTTC. Its translation is CASSSLGSLAYEQYF.

V is TRBV5-8 and J is TRBJ1-1; tentatively, D is TRBD1 (5 bases). The CDR3 length is 14 residues. V was shortened by 2 bases and J by 4 bases, with 12 bases between the two germline ends. Germline CDR1 SGHTS, CDR2 YDEGEE. The CDR3 loop is CASSFLLGGTEAFF. DNA of the CDR3: TGTGCCAGCAGCTTCCTCTTGGGGGGCACTGAAGCTTTCTTT.

The genes are TRBV7-6 and TRBJ2-1; TRBD1 matches at 8 bases. Germline loops: CDR1 SGHVS, CDR2 FNYEAQ. The CDR3 consists of 16 residues. V dropped 0 bases and J dropped 7; count of bases not matched to a gene: 8. The CDR3 sequence is CASSLARTGRTNEQFF. CDR3 coding DNA: TGTGCCAGCAGCTTAGCGCGGACAGGGAGGACTAATGAGCAGTTCTTC. Drawing the rest from reference TRBV7-6 and TRBJ2-1, the complete variable domain is GAGVSQSPRYKVTKRGQDVALRCDPISGHVSLYWYRQALGQGPEFLTYFNYEAQQDKSGLPNDRFSAERPEGSISTLTIQRTEQRDSAMYRCASSLARTGRTNEQFFGPGTRLTVL.

This chain links TRBV19 with TRBJ1-1, with D unresolved. V lost 5 bases, J lost 3 bases, and 10 bases lay in between. Germline-derived CDR1 and CDR2 are LNHDA and SQIVND (reference sequence). The CDR3 runs to 13 residues. The CDR3 here is CASSSLLDTEAFF. The CDR3, as DNA: TGTGCCAGTAGTTCTCTATTGGACACTGAAGCTTTCTTT.

The chain couples TRBV19 to TRBJ2-7; D is unclear. The germline CDR1 and CDR2 sequences are LNHDA and SQIVND (reference sequence). CDR3 size: 13 residues. Between the trimmed V and J ends, which lost 6 bases and 4 bases, there was a span of 13 bases. The CDR3 coding sequence is TGTGCCAGTAGAACGTCTGCCGCGTACGAGCAGTACTTC. Encoded protein: CASRTSAAYEQYF.

This chain joins TRBV12-3 or TRBV12-4 and TRBJ2-1, with 7 bases that match TRBD1. Trimming took 2 bases from V and 15 from J; bases not matched to a gene: 4. This CDR3 has 11 amino acids. This CDR3 is CASSLRQGAFF. The CDR3 DNA sequence: TGTGCCAGCAGTTTAAGACAGGGAGCGTTCTTC.

This clone has just a few counts. The chain employs TRBV28 and TRBJ1-2, with D perhaps matching TRBD1 (6 bases). CDR3 size: 15 residues. V lost 5 bases to trimming and J lost 2 bases, with 15 bases between them. The germline V gene has CDR1 MDHEN and CDR2 SYDVKM. CDR3: CASSVGQKINYGYTF. DNA of the CDR3: TGTGCCAGCAGTGTCGGACAGAAAATCAACTATGGCTACACCTTC.

This chain joins TRBV4-1 and TRBJ2-1; D is possibly TRBD1 (5 bases). Between the trimmed V and J ends, which lost 3 bases and 5 bases, there was a span of 17 bases. The CDR3 loop spans 16 amino acids. The germline gives CDR1 MGHRA, CDR2 YSYEKL. DNA of the CDR3: TGCGCCAGCAGCCAGCCGATACAGGACAAAGACAATGAGCAGTTCTTC. This encodes CASSQPIQDKDNEQFF.